The clone carrying this T cell receptor (beta chain) occurred many times. Its antigen is not known. The data derive from a study of shared clonotypes between healthy human individuals. For the study at large: Contributing individuals were a couple of females and a few males aged 18 to 49. Each donor's CD4 naive and CD4 memory cells filled three plates apiece, CD8 naive two, and CD8 memory one. General study points: The study found 4.5% to 6% of naive CD4 clonotypes shared across several donors.

V was pared by 4 bases and J by 4 bases, with 13 bases between. CDR1 and CDR2 (germline): SGHAT, FQNNGV. The CDR3 is 14 amino acids. Profiled with immunoSEQ multiplex PCR; TCRdb holds only in-frame clones, not every one. The sample carries 98,000 or so clones, around 65% recorded once. This TCR was recovered from a woman aged 25 to 39 in good health. The J gene is TRBJ1-2, the V gene TRBV11-2; D perhaps matches TRBD1 (5 bases). Sample: memory CD8+ T cells sorted from blood. Described subset: CD45RO+ cells pooled with CCR7-negative TemRA cells. CDR3 sequence (DNA): TGTGCCAGCAGCTGGGCGGGGGGAACCTATGGCTACACCTTC. Translating it yields CASSWAGGTYGYTF.